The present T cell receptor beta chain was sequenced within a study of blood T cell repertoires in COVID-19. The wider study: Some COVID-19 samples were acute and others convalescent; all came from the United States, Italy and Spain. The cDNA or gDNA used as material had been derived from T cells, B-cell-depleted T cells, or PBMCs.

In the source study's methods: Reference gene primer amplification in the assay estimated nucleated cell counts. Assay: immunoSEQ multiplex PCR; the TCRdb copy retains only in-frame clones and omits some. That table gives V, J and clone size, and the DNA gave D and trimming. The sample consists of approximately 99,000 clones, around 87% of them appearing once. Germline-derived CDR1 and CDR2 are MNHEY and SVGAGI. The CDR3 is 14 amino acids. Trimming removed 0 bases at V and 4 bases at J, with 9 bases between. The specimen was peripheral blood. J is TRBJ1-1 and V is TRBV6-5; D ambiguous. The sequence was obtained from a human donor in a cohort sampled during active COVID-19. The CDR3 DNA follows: TGTGCCAGCAGTTACTCGCGGAGCGGCACTGAAGCTTTCTTT. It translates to CASSYSRSGTEAFF.